These 29 T cell receptor beta chains came from one sample sequenced in a study of T cell changes during pregnancy in multiple sclerosis (dated by TCRdb to the late 2010s). The library was obtained by the immunoSEQ multiplex PCR assay. Entries here come from immuneACCESS through TCRdb and include only in-frame sequences with V and J called. Some clones fail to appear in such tables; in the studies checked, an unresolved V gene covers under half of the shortfall, and the cause of the remainder is unknown. This sample has tens of thousands of clones in its table, and less than 95% of those were observed once. The ten largest clones add up to approximately 2.3% of the sample. This material consisted of peripheral blood, taken in the second trimester of pregnancy. Every receptor here comes from a female donor in good health, enrolled as a control in a pregnancy study.

This chain links TRBV5-1 with TRBJ2-7; TRBD2 agrees at 8 bases. The germline V gene has CDR1 SGHRS and CDR2 YFSETQ. Trimming took 2 bases from V and 0 from J; bases not matched to a gene: 13. This CDR3 spans 18 amino acids. CDR3 bases: TGCGCCAGCAGCTTACTCCCCCCGGGGGGGGTGAACTCCTACGAGCAGTACTTC. Translating it yields CASSLLPPGGVNSYEQYF. Full variable domain (outside the CDR3, taken from reference TRBV5-1 and TRBJ2-7): KAGVTQTPRYLIKTRGQQVTLSCSPISGHRSVSWYQQTPGQGLQFLFEYFSETQRNKGNFPGRFSGRQFSNSRSEMNVSTLELGDSALYLCASSLLPPGGVNSYEQYFGPGTRLTVT.

V is TRBV6-5 and J is TRBJ1-2; no clear D. Germline V CDR1 and CDR2: MNHEY, SVGAGI. V was pared by 8 bases and J by 8 bases, with 24 bases between. The CDR3 length is 15 residues. This chain's CDR3 is CASSPRGLTRPGYTF. The CDR3 DNA follows: TGTGCCAGCTCCCCCAGAGGGCTAACCCGACCCGGCTACACCTTC.

This clone was counted a single time. J is TRBJ2-5 and V is TRBV28, with D uncertain. This CDR3 has 14 residues. Germline lookup yields CDR1 MDHEN and CDR2 SYDVKM. The germline V and J ends were trimmed by 5 bases and 5 bases, with 15 bases remaining between them. CDR3: CASSGPRVGETQYF. CDR3 sequence (DNA): TGTGCCAGCAGTGGGCCCCGAGTAGGTGAGACCCAGTACTTC. Full variable domain (remainder filled in from reference TRBV28 and TRBJ2-5): DVKVTQSSRYLVKRTGEKVFLECVQDMDHENMFWYRQDPGLGLRLIYFSYDVKMKEKGDIPEGYSVSREKKERFSLILESASTNQTSMYLCASSGPRVGETQYFGPGTRLLVL.

V is TRBV5-1 and J is TRBJ1-1, with D maybe TRBD1 (5 bases). The CDR3 covers 14 residues. Germline V gene sequence: CDR1 SGHRS, CDR2 YFSETQ. Trimming took 4 bases from V and 0 from J, leaving 10 bases between them. The CDR3 sequence: CASSLQAMNTEAFF. CDR3 sequence (DNA): TGCGCCAGCAGCCTACAGGCTATGAACACTGAAGCTTTCTTT.

The chain combines TRBV7-9 with TRBJ2-1; D gene ambiguous. In germline, CDR1 is SEHNR, CDR2 FQNEAQ (reference sequence). The CDR3 runs to 12 residues. V gave up 7 bases and J gave up 6 bases, with 10 bases separating them. CDR3 residues: CASTREVNEQFF. CDR3 DNA: TGTGCCAGCACCCGAGAAGTCAATGAGCAGTTCTTC.

The chain recombines TRBV5-4 with TRBJ2-7, with 7 bases identical to TRBD1. Germline trimming cut 4 bases from V and 5 bases from J; bases unmatched to any gene: 9. CDR3 length: 14 residues. CDR1 is SGHNT and CDR2 is YYREEE in the germline V gene (reference sequence). The CDR3 DNA is TGTGCCAGCAGCATAAGACAGGGAAGGAACGAGCAGTACTTC. Residues: CASSIRQGRNEQYF.

The chain joins TRBV29-1 to TRBJ1-5, with D possibly matching TRBD1 (5 bases). This CDR3 region has 13 residues. Trimming removed 4 bases from V and 2 bases from J, with 9 bases in between. Germline V gene sequence: CDR1 SQVTM, CDR2 ANQGSEA. The CDR3 bases are TGCAGCGTTGGGGAAGGGGGCAATCAGCCCCAGCATTTT. This encodes CSVGEGGNQPQHF.

The chain combines TRBV7-2 with TRBJ2-3; 14 bases are a match to TRBD2. This CDR3 comprises 15 residues. Germline-derived CDR1 and CDR2 are SGHTA and FQGNSA. The trim removed 6 bases at V and 4 bases at J, leaving 3 bases unmatched. This CDR3 is CASRLGLAGADTQYF. The DNA of the CDR3 is TGTGCCAGCAGACTGGGACTAGCGGGGGCAGATACGCAGTATTTT.

The genes are TRBV28 and TRBJ2-7; 15 nucleotides line up with TRBD2. After removal of 5 bases from V and 4 bases from J, the junction contained 12 bases not matched to a gene. This CDR3 comprises 18 residues. CDR1 is MDHEN, CDR2 SYDVKM, per germline. As DNA, the CDR3 is TGTGCCAGCAGTGATGGACAGGGACTAGCGGGAGGATATTACGAGCAGTACTTC. Amino acids: CASSDGQGLAGGYYEQYF.

This chain connects TRBV2 to TRBJ2-5; perhaps TRBD1 as D (6 bases). Germline values: CDR1 SNHLY, CDR2 FYNNEI. The germline V and J ends were trimmed by 5 bases and 1 base, with 8 bases remaining between them. The CDR3 loop spans 13 amino acids. CDR3 DNA sequence: TGTGCCAGCAGTAAACAGGGCCAAGAGACCCAGTACTTC. Its translation is CASSKQGQETQYF.

This chain links TRBV20-1 with TRBJ1-2; D may be TRBD1 (6 bases). Germline V gene lookup returns CDR1 DFQATT and CDR2 SNEGSKA (reference sequence). V was shortened by 5 bases and J by 5 bases, with 6 bases between the two germline ends. This CDR3 is 10 amino acids long. CDR3 sequence: CSAGQYGYTF. In DNA form, the CDR3 reads TGCAGTGCTGGACAGTATGGCTACACCTTC.

The chain has TRBV7-8 and TRBJ1-5; possible D gene TRBD1, 6 bases. The V and J ends lost 5 bases and 4 bases respectively, with 15 bases between them. The CDR3 spans 15 residues. The germline CDR1 and CDR2 sequences are SGHVS and FQNEAQ. The CDR3 spells CASSRTPQGNQPQHF. In DNA, the CDR3 is TGTGCCAGCAGCCGAACACCCCAGGGGAATCAGCCCCAGCATTTT.

This clone was counted once. The J gene is TRBJ2-1, the V gene TRBV11-2; tentative D call: TRBD2 (6 bases). The CDR3 contains 19 residues. Germline-derived CDR1 and CDR2 are SGHAT and FQNNGV. Trimming removed 0 bases from V and 0 bases from J, with 18 bases in between. The CDR3 loop is CASSLDHGGFIRSYNEQFF. CDR3 in DNA: TGTGCCAGCAGCTTAGATCATGGAGGGTTTATCCGCTCCTACAATGAGCAGTTCTTC.

The chain carries TRBV12-5 and TRBJ1-2, with D possibly matching TRBD1 (6 bases). This CDR3 comprises 13 residues. The V end lost 9 bases, the J end lost 3 bases, and 14 bases lay between the germline ends. Per germline, CDR1 LGHNT and CDR2 FRNRAP. CDR3 bases: TGTGCTAGCTCAGGGGCTGATTACTATGGCTACACCTTC. Translation gives CASSGADYYGYTF.

The chain uses TRBV4-2 and TRBJ1-1, with D uncertain. Germline assignment: CDR1 LGHNA and CDR2 YNFKEQ. This CDR3 spans 19 amino acids. Trimming removed 0 bases at V and 0 bases at J, with 20 bases between. CDR3 DNA sequence: TGTGCCAGCAGCCAAGATCCCGGAGGGCTAATCGATTTGAACACTGAAGCTTTCTTT. As protein: CASSQDPGGLIDLNTEAFF.

A single count supports this clone. The chain joins TRBV28 to TRBJ1-2; TRBD1 matches 7 bases. The germline V gene encodes CDR1 MDHEN and CDR2 SYDVKM. Unmatched junction bases numbered 25, after V lost 10 bases and J lost 8 bases. This CDR3 has 17 amino acids. The chain's CDR3 is CATTGMDLFEGAGGYTF. The CDR3 DNA is TGTGCCACCACAGGAATGGATTTGTTTGAGGGGGCGGGAGGCTACACCTTC.

The chain recombines TRBV10-3 with TRBJ2-3, with 7 bases fitting TRBD2. V shed 8 bases and J 0 bases; nucleotides not matched to a gene: 8. Germline V lookup: CDR1 ENHRY, CDR2 SYGVKD. The CDR3 runs to 15 residues. The CDR3 nucleotides read TGTGCCATCGGAGCTAGCGGTACTAGCACAGATACGCAGTATTTT. The encoded protein is CAIGASGTSTDTQYF.

In this sample, this clone turned up a few times. The rearrangement uses TRBV5-4 and TRBJ1-1, with D possibly being TRBD1 (5 bases). V lost 2 bases and J 5 bases, leaving 16 bases between the germline ends. Per the germline V gene, CDR1 is SGHNT and CDR2 is YYREEE (reference sequence). The CDR3 consists of 15 residues. The CDR3 DNA reads as TGTGCCAGCAGCTTTTTCGCAGGGTTGGAAACTGAAGCTTTCTTT. It codes for CASSFFAGLETEAFF. The full variable domain, with the rest looked up from reference TRBV5-4 and TRBJ1-1, is ETGVTQSPTHLIKTRGQQVTLRCSSQSGHNTVSWYQQALGQGPQFIFQYYREEENGRGNFPPRFSGLQFPNYSSELNVNALELDDSALYLCASSFFAGLETEAFFGQGTRLTVV.

The rearrangement links TRBV27 to TRBJ2-2, with 7 positions matching TRBD2. This CDR3 is built from 19 residues. The V gene's germline CDR1 is MNHEY and CDR2 SMNVEV (reference sequence). V trimming: 3 bases; J trimming: 0 bases; junction bases outside the gene matches: 13. In nucleotides, the CDR3 is TGTGCCAGCAGTTTTTTCCATCATACCAGCGGGGCGAACACCGGGGAGCTGTTTTTT. This gives the protein CASSFFHHTSGANTGELFF.

The rearrangement uses TRBV19 and TRBJ1-2, with D hard to call. The CDR3 runs to 15 residues. Germline V gives CDR1 LNHDA, CDR2 SQIVND (reference sequence). Trimming cost V 1 base and J 7 bases, with 16 bases left between them. The CDR3 DNA reads as TGTGCCAGTAGTATAGGAAGTCGTGCCTGGGCTGGCTACACCTTC. Translating gives CASSIGSRAWAGYTF.

The chain links TRBV29-1 to TRBJ1-1, with D hard to call. V dropped 7 bases and J dropped 7 bases, with 19 bases sitting between them. Germline CDR1 and CDR2: SQVTM and ANQGSEA. This CDR3 is built from 13 residues. In nucleotides, the CDR3 is TGCAGCGCCGAAAGACTCGTCGTGAATGAAGCTTTCTTT. It encodes CSAERLVVNEAFF.

V gene TRBV28 combines with J gene TRBJ2-7; D unclear. In germline, CDR1 is MDHEN, CDR2 SYDVKM. V lost 7 bases and J 2 bases, leaving 18 bases between the germline ends. The CDR3 has 15 residues. CDR3 sequence (DNA): TGTGCCAGCACCCCGGCGGAGTCTGTTACCTACGAGCAGTACTTC. Amino acid sequence: CASTPAESVTYEQYF.

This clone occurred once. The chain carries TRBV5-1 and TRBJ1-1; D ambiguous. The V gene lost 1 base and the J gene lost 1 base, with 5 bases spanning the gap. The CDR3 extends over 13 amino acids. Germline V lookup: CDR1 SGHRS, CDR2 YFSETQ. The CDR3 DNA reads as TGCGCCAGCAGCTTGAAACAGAACACTGAAGCTTTCTTT. It translates to CASSLKQNTEAFF.

The rearrangement joins TRBV5-4 to TRBJ2-1; 13 nucleotides agree with TRBD2. This CDR3 comprises 20 residues. Germline V gives CDR1 SGHNT, CDR2 YYREEE (reference sequence). Unmatched junction bases numbered 11, after V lost 1 base and J lost 1 base. For the CDR3, the DNA is TGTGCCAGCAGCTTGAGGGCTCGACTAGCGGGAGGAAGATCCTACAATGAGCAGTTCTTC. Translation gives CASSLRARLAGGRSYNEQFF.

The rearrangement uses TRBV15 and TRBJ2-5, with D possibly being TRBD2 (7 bases). The CDR3 is 15 amino acids. CDR1 is LNHNV and CDR2 is YYDKDF in the germline V gene (reference sequence). The ends were cut back, 8 bases at V and 0 bases at J, with 16 bases in the middle. CDR3 nucleotides: TGTGCCACCCGGGGAGGGGGAGAGTACCAAGAGACCCAGTACTTC. Its protein is CATRGGGEYQETQYF.

The rearrangement uses TRBV4-1 and TRBJ1-2; 7 bases are shared with TRBD1. With V trimmed by 4 bases and J by 8 bases, 10 bases remained unmatched. The germline V gene has CDR1 MGHRA and CDR2 YSYEKL. There are 14 residues in the CDR3. This chain's CDR3 is CASSLITGVKGYTF. CDR3 in DNA: TGCGCCAGCAGCCTTATTACAGGGGTGAAGGGCTACACCTTC.

The V gene is TRBV5-8, the J gene TRBJ2-1; 7 nucleotides align to TRBD1. The CDR3 is 12 amino acids. CDR1 is SGHTS and CDR2 is YDEGEE in the germline V gene. J was trimmed by 15 bases and V by 0 bases; bases with no gene match: 6. The CDR3 loop is CASSLGDRVAFF. The CDR3 DNA is TGTGCCAGCAGCTTGGGGGACAGAGTGGCGTTCTTC.

The V call is TRBV11-2, the J call TRBJ1-4; 7 bases agree with TRBD1. The V gene end was trimmed by 3 bases and the J gene end by 8 bases; junction bases not matched to a gene: 9. The germline V gene encodes CDR1 SGHAT and CDR2 FQNNGV. The length of the CDR3 is 15 residues. CDR3 amino acids: CASSFLTGVGEKLFF. CDR3 nucleotides: TGTGCCAGCAGCTTTTTAACAGGGGTAGGGGAAAAACTGTTTTTT.

V usage is TRBV27 and J usage is TRBJ2-7, with D hard to call. This CDR3 contains 16 residues. CDR1 is MNHEY, CDR2 SMNVEV, per germline (reference sequence). V lost 3 bases and J 3 bases, leaving 18 bases between the germline ends. CDR3 in amino acids: CASSFLSQQLIYEQYF. The CDR3 nucleotides are TGTGCCAGCAGTTTCCTCTCACAACAGTTGATCTACGAGCAGTACTTC.